By share, the clone carrying this TCR beta chain counts as medium-sized. The antigen remains undetermined. Controls came from buffy coats of healthy blood donors. These data come from a study of STAT5B mutations in CD4+ large granular lymphocyte leukemia. Trimming pared 0 bases from V and 10 bases from J, leaving 16 bases between. CDR3 size: 16 residues. Germline CDR1 LGHNA, CDR2 YSLEER. Only in-frame clones appear in the TCRdb table, and some are missing; sequencing was by immunoSEQ multiplex PCR. The sample carries 30,000 to 40,000 clones, less than 70% recorded once. Study outcomes and limitations: TRBV06-family usage was enriched in top patient clones (8/27) versus controls (2/35). No patients shared main leukemic clonotypes, though around 27% appeared at low frequency elsewhere.

This sequence joins TRBV4-3 and TRBJ1-6; no clear D gene. Sequenced sample: CD4+ T cells from blood buffy coats. This sequence originates from a human donor in good health. The CDR3 loop is CASSQDRLEGSSPLHF. The DNA for the CDR3 is TGCGCCAGCAGCCAAGATCGGTTGGAGGGTTCCTCACCCCTCCACTTT.